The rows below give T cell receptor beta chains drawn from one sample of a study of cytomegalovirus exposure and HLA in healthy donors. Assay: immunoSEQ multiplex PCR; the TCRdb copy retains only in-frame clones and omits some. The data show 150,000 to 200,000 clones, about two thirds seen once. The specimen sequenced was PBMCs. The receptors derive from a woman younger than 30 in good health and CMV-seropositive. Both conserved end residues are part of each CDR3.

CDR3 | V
CASSIAAGRLYEQYF | TRBV19
CASSPLAETQYF | TRBV18
CAWSLGVYTEAFF | TRBV30
CASSPRTSDNEQFF | TRBV7-2
CAWSEGARGNTEAFF | TRBV30
CASSLSGLSSYEQYF | TRBV7-9
CAISRGGRVDEQFF | TRBV10-3
CASSGTLAGLGEQYF | TRBV7-2
CASSLGLAGRNNEQFF | TRBV7-9
CASSDISRGHGYTF | TRBV2
CASSVSGTSYEQYF | TRBV9
CASSGGQWNNEQYF | TRBV2
CASFGGRGSYNSPLHF | TRBV2
CASSLRLAGYTDTQYF | TRBV7-2
CASQRSRSYEQYF | TRBV6-6
CASRLGQGGSGYTF | TRBV12-2
CASSLTGEADTQYF | TRBV7-6
CASSALGRLPEAFF | TRBV25-1
CASSLVGSAGETQYF | TRBV7-2
CASSVDLSSYNEQFF | TRBV9
CASSPRPRDYSNQPQHF | TRBV7-9
CASSLARTSGVDEQFF | TRBV11-2
CASSPPGGDTQYF | TRBV18
CSVLQGATEAFF | TRBV29-1
CASTLGDRDNQPQHF | TRBV6-1
CSVAQFSSTEAFF | TRBV29-1
CASSPVQGYTGELFF | TRBV5-8
CASRYRGETQYF | TRBV6-6
CSANGQGRSNYGYTF | TRBV29-1
CASSLGWAGDTQYF | TRBV5-5
CASSELGQGNNEQFF | TRBV6-1
CASSSVVSGNTIYF | TRBV6-6
CASSSDYLDTQYF | TRBV28
CASIGLAGGDEQFF | TRBV19
CASSQEGTERGTGELFF | TRBV4-2
CASSYGGVYGYTF | TRBV6-5
CASSRQGSTNEKLFF | TRBV7-9
CASSQDGGFTGELFF | TRBV4-3
CASSVRAGGPRRSYEQYF | TRBV9
CARGTSGRMEQFF | TRBV21-1
CASSPQDRELYGYTF | TRBV18
CASSPRGQYGYTF | TRBV11-2
CASSHRDTGIPGNTIYF | TRBV5-1
CASSQVGTMAFF | TRBV4-3
CASSYGVTGSTDTQYF | TRBV6-5
CASASGGALWEETQYF | TRBV2
CASSFPTSGSNEQFF | TRBV5-6
CASSLSFSSDEKLFF | TRBV27
CASGRRLAPGNEQFF | TRBV12-5
CAISGLGQGNTEAFF | TRBV10-3
CASSPVVAREEQYF | TRBV6-1
CASSVQGMNSPLHF | TRBV19